This is a list of T cell receptor beta chains from one sample in a study of blood T cells in healthy people across ages. TCRdb re-analysed the 5' RACE reads in MiXCR, keeping a single row per CDR3 protein. The table includes 1.8 million or so distinct CDR3 sequences, more than 35% detected once. The sequenced sample was blood. These receptors were obtained from a human donor in good health. CDR3s include the opening cysteine and the closing phenylalanine or tryptophan. Fields, in order: J gene, V gene, CDR3 protein.

TRBJ2-5	TRBV12-3/TRBV12-4	CASRRVREETQYF
TRBJ2-5	TRBV2	CASKIKTQYF
TRBJ1-2	TRBV10-3	CAISESPDYGYTF
TRBJ1-5	TRBV20-1	CSARESDSNQPQHF
TRBJ2-3	TRBV5-1	CASSQSQSGLSTDTQYF
TRBJ1-1	TRBV29-1	CSVGPDFGKYNTEAFF
TRBJ1-1	TRBV28	CATGAAFF
TRBJ2-7	TRBV27	CATSQGEFYEQYF
TRBJ1-1	TRBV10-3	CASREPTGTEAFF
TRBJ2-3	TRBV4-3	CASSRQLAVPDTQYF
TRBJ1-2	TRBV7-2	CASSLDRTFYGYTF
TRBJ1-1	TRBV5-1	CASRTIEGASTEAFF
TRBJ2-7	TRBV20-1	CSARDITYEQYF
TRBJ2-1	TRBV6-4	CASSDLHAGGPYNEQFF
.	TRBV3-1	CASSAVEGNEQYF
TRBJ1-1	TRBV5-1	CASNRGSPTNTEAFF
TRBJ2-1	TRBV29-1	CSFYWGGRNEQFF
TRBJ2-1	TRBV6-4	CASSDSLHRWAGGNEQFF
TRBJ2-7	TRBV2	CASSPLGRGGGEQYF
TRBJ1-2	TRBV4-1	CASSQGRDGYTF
TRBJ1-1	TRBV4-2	CASSQGPDRTEAFF
TRBJ1-5	TRBV4-3	CASSLSLFGNQPQHF
.	TRBV4-1	CASSQEGSDEQYF
TRBJ2-3	TRBV7-2	CASNFDGSSTDTQYF
TRBJ1-1	TRBV6-5	CASSPGASNTEAFF
TRBJ2-4	TRBV28	CASSQFPQGAKNIQYF
TRBJ1-4	TRBV4-3	CASSQTTGATNEKLFF
TRBJ2-7	TRBV11-2	CASSLFRVPYEQYF
TRBJ1-2	TRBV5-1	CASSYTGPEIYGYTF
TRBJ1-2	TRBV6-5	CASSYSADCGYTF
TRBJ2-7	TRBV6-1	CASRLGQGSSYEQYF
TRBJ2-1	TRBV12-3/TRBV12-4	CASSPGTSGVPYNEQFF